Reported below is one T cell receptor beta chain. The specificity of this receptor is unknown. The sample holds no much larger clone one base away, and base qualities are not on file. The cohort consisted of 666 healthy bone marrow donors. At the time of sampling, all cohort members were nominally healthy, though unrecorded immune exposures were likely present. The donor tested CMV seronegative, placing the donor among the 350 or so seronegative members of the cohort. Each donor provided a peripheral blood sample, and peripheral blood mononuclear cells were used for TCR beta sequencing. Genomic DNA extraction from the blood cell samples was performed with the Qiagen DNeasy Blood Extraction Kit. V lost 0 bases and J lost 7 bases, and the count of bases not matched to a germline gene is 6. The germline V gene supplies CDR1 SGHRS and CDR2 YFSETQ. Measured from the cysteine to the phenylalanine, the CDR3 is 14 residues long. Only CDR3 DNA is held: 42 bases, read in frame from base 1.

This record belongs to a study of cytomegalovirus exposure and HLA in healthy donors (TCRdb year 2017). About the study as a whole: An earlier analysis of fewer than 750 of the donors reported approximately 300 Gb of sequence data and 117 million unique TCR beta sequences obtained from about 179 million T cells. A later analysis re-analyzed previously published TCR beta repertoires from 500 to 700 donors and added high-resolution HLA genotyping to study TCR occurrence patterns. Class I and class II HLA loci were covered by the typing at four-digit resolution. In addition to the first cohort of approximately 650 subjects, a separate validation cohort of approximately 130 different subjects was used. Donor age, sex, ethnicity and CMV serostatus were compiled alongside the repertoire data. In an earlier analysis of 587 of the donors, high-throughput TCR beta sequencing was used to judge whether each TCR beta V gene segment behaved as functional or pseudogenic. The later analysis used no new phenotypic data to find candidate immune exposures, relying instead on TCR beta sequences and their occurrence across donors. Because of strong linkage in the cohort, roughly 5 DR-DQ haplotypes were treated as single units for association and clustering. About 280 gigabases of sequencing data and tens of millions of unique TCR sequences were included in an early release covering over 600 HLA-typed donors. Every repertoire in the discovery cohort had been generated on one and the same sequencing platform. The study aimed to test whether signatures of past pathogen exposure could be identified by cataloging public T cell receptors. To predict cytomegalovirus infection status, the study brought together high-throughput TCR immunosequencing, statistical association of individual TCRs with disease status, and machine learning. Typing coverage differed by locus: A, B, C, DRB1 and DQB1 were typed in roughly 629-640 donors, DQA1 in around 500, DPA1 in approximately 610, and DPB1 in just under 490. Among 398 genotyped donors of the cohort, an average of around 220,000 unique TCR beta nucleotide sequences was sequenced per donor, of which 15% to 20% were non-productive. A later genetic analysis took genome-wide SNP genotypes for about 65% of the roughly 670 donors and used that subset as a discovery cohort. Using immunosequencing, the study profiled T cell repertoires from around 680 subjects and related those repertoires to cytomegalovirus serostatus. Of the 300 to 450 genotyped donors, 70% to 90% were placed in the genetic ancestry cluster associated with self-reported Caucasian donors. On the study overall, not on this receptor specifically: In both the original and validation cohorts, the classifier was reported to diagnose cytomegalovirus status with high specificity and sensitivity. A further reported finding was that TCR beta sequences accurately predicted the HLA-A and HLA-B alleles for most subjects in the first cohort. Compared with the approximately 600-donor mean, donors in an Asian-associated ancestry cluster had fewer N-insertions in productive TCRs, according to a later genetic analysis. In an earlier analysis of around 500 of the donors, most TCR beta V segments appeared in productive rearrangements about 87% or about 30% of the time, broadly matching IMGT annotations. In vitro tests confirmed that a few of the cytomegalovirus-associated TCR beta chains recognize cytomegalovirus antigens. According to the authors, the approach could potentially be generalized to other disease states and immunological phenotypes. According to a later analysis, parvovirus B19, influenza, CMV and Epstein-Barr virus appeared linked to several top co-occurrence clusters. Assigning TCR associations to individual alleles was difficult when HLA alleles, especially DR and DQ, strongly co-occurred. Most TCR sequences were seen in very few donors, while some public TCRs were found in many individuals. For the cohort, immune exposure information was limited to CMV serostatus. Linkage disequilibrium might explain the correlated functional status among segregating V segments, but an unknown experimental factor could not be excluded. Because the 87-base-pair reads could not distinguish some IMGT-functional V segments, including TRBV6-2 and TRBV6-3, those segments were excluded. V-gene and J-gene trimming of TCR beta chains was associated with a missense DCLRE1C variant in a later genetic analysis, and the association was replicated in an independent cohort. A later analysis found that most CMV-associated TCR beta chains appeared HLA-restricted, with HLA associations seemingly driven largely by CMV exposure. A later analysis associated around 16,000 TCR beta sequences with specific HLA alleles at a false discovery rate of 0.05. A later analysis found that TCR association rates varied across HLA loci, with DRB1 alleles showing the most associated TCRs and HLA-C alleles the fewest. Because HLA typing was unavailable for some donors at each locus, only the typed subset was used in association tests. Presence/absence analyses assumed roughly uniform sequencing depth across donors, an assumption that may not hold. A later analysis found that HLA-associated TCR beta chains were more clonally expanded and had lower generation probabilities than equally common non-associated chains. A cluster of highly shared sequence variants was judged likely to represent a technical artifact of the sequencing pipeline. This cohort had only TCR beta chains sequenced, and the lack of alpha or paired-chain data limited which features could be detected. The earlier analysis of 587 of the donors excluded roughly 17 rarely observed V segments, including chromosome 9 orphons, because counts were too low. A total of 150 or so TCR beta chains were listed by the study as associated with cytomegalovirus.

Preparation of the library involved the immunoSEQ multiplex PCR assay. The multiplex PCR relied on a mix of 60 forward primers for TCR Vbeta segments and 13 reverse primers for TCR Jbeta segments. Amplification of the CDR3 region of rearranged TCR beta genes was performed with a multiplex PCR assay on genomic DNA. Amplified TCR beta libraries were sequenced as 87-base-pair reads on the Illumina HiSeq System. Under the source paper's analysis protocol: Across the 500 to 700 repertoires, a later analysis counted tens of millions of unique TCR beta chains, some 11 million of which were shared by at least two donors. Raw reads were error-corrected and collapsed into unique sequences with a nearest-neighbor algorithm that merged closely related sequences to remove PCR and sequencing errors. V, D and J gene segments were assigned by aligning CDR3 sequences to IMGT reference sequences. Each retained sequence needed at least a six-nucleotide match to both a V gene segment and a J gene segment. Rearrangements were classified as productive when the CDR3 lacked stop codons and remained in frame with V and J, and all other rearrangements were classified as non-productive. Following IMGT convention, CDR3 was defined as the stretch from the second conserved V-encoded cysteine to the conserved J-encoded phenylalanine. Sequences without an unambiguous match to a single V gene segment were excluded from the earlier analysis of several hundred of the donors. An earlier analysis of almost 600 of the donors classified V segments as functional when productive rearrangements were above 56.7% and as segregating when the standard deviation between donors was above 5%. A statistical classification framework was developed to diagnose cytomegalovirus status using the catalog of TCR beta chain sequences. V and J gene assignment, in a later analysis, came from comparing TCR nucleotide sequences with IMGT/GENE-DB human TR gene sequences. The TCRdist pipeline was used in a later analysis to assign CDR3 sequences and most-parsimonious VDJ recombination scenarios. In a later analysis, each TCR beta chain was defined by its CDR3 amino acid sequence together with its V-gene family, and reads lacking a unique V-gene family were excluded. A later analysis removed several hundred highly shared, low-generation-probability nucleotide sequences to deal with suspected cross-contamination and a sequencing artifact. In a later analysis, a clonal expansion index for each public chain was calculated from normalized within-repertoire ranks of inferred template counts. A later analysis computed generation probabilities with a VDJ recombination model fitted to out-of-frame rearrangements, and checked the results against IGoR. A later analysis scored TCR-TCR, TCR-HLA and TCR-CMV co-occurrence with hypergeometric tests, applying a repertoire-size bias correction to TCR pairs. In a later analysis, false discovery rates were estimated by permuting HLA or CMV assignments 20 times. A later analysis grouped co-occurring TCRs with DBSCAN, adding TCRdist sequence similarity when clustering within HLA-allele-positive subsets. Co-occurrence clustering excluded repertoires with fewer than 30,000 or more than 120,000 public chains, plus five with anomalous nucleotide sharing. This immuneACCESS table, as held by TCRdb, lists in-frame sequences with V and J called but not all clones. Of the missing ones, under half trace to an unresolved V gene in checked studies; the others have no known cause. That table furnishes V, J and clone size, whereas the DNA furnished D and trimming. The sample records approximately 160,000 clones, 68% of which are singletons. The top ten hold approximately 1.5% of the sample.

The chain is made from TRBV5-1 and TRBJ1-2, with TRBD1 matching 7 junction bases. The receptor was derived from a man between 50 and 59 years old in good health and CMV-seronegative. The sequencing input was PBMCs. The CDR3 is CASSLEGQAGGYTF. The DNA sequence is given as TGCGCCAGCAGCTTGGAAGGACAGGCGGGTGGCTACACCTTC.